A selection of T cell receptor beta chains follows, all from one sample in a study of OX40 agonist ivuxolimab in advanced cancers. Sequencing was performed with immunoSEQ multiplex PCR; in TCRdb, only in-frame clones are kept and a portion is missing. The sample shows roughly 99,000 clones, around 90% of them seen only once. The sample was CD4+ or CD8+ T cells sorted from blood, taken in a trial of the OX40 agonist ivuxolimab. These receptors originate from an adult with an advanced solid tumor such as melanoma, head and neck, liver or kidney cancer. The CDR3 runs from the conserved cysteine through the conserved F or W. The D gene is left open where the match is weak. Rows may omit the clone size; those that give it use once, few, many or a size class.

TRBV9	TRBJ2-1	-	TRBD2	TGTGCCAGCAGCGTAGTACTAGCGGGAGGTGGTGAGCAGTTCTTC	CASSVVLAGGGEQFF
TRBV11-2	TRBJ1-1	-	-	TGTGCCAGCAGCCCTTCGAACAGTCTGAACACTGAAGCTTTCTTT	CASSPSNSLNTEAFF
TRBV28	TRBJ1-2	few	TRBD1	TGTGCCAGCAGCCCGACAGGGGATGGCTACACCTTC	CASSPTGDGYTF
TRBV4-3	TRBJ2-3	-	-	TGCGCCAGCAGCCAAGATCGTCTGGGGAGGTCCGATACGCAGTATTTT	CASSQDRLGRSDTQYF
TRBV9	TRBJ2-3	once	TRBD2	TGTGCCAGCACCGATGAGGCTAGCGGGTTGGGGGATACGCAGTATTTT	CASTDEASGLGDTQYF
TRBV6-1	TRBJ2-3	-	TRBD1	TGTGCCAGCCATAGGGGGACAGCTAGCACAGATACGCAGTATTTT	CASHRGTASTDTQYF
TRBV5-1	TRBJ2-7	-	-	TGCGCCAGCAGCTTGTTTGACGAGCAGTACTTC	CASSLFDEQYF
TRBV28	TRBJ2-3	-	-	TGTGCCAGCAGTTATGCCCTCAATACGCAGTATTTT	CASSYALNTQYF
TRBV5-8	TRBJ1-4	-	TRBD1	TGTGCCAGCAGCTCAGGGACAGCAACTAATGAAAAACTGTTTTTT	CASSSGTATNEKLFF
TRBV28	TRBJ2-5	-	TRBD1	TGTGCCAGCAGTTTCCTCGGGACAGGCAAAGAGACCCAGTACTTC	CASSFLGTGKETQYF
TRBV7-2	TRBJ1-5	-	-	TGTGCCAGCAGCACGGGAGACAGCCGTACAGAGCCCCAGCATTTT	CASSTGDSRTEPQHF
TRBV5-4	TRBJ2-1	-	-	TGTGCCAGCAGCTTGATGGATTTCGGAGGGAATGAGCAGTTCTTC	CASSLMDFGGNEQFF
TRBV30	TRBJ1-3	-	-	TGTGCCTGGAGTTCGGGAAGCTCTGGAAACACCATATATTTT	CAWSSGSSGNTIYF
TRBV2	TRBJ1-5	-	TRBD1	TGTGCCAGCCGCCCAGGGGGTAGTAATCAGCCCCAGCATTTT	CASRPGGSNQPQHF
TRBV6-5	TRBJ2-7	-	-	TGTGCCAGCAGTTACCACGGAGGGGGAGAATACGAGCAGTACTTC	CASSYHGGGEYEQYF
TRBV28	TRBJ1-5	-	-	TGTGCCAGCAGCACAGGGCGGCAGCCCCAGCATTTT	CASSTGRQPQHF
TRBV2	TRBJ2-7	-	-	TGTGCCAGCAGGGGGGGTTTGAAGCAGTACTTC	CASRGGLKQYF
TRBV6-6	TRBJ1-2	few	-	TGTGCCAGCAGTCGGGACCCAGCTAACTATGGCTACACCTTC	CASSRDPANYGYTF
TRBV4-3	TRBJ2-3	-	TRBD2	TGCGCCAGCAGCCAATCGAGGACTAGCGGGAGGGCCTCTGTCCGCACAGATACGCAGTATTTT	CASSQSRTSGRASVRTDTQYF
TRBV28	TRBJ2-1	-	-	TGTGCCAGCAGTCTGGGGAATGAGCAGTTCTTC	CASSLGNEQFF
TRBV27	TRBJ2-5	-	TRBD2	TGTGCCAGCAGTCTCTCGACTAGCGGGACGAGGACCCAGTACTTC	CASSLSTSGTRTQYF
TRBV19	TRBJ1-4	-	-	TGTGCCAGTAGTCGACATGCAGGGTGGCGGAGTGAAAAACTGTTTTTT	CASSRHAGWRSEKLFF
TRBV19	TRBJ1-5	-	-	TGTGCCAGTAGTATAGATCTTGGGGCAGGGGACAATCAGCCCCAGCATTTT	CASSIDLGAGDNQPQHF
TRBV19	TRBJ1-4	-	TRBD1	TGTGCCAGTAGTATAATCTGGACAGGGGCTCAAGAAAAACTGTTTTTT	CASSIIWTGAQEKLFF
TRBV18	TRBJ1-4	-	-	TGTGCCAGCTCACCACCACGGGGAGGAATAGAAAAACTGTTTTTT	CASSPPRGGIEKLFF
TRBV9	TRBJ1-1	-	TRBD1	TGTGCCAGCAGCCCCTATGACAGGGCAGGGACTGAAGCTTTCTTT	CASSPYDRAGTEAFF
TRBV7-2	TRBJ2-7	-	TRBD2	TGTGCCAGCAGCTCCCTAACTAGCGGGGACTCCTACGAGCAGTACTTC	CASSSLTSGDSYEQYF
TRBV27	TRBJ1-1	-	-	TGTGCCAGCAGTTTACACGAGCGAACTGAAGCTTTCTTT	CASSLHERTEAFF
TRBV5-1	TRBJ2-3	-	-	TGCGCCAGCAGCGCCGGGGGCACAGATACGCAGTATTTT	CASSAGGTDTQYF
TRBV7-6	TRBJ2-7	few	TRBD1	TGTGCCAGCAGCTTGACAGGGCAGGGCGAGCAGTACTTC	CASSLTGQGEQYF
TRBV30	TRBJ1-2	-	-	TGTGCCTGGAGTGTACTGGCCTATGGCTACACCTTC	CAWSVLAYGYTF